This T cell receptor (beta chain) originates from a study of cytomegalovirus exposure and HLA in healthy donors. About the study: The 100 to 150 validation repertoires matched the 650 to 850 first-cohort repertoires in platform, a later analysis reported. Overall study findings and caveats: A list of about 160 TCR beta chains associated with cytomegalovirus was given.

The donors were part of the validation cohort of around 110 subjects. That cohort was separate from the first cohort, which comprised 666 subjects. The CDR3 has 16 amino acids. In germline, CDR1 is SGHVS, CDR2 FNYEAQ. V lost 0 bases, J lost 4 bases, and 15 bases lay in between. Libraries were prepared by immunoSEQ multiplex PCR; TCRdb keeps only in-frame clonotypes and omits some of them. The sample has approximately 58,000 clones, 91% seen once; the top ten hold approximately 2.1%. In regard to this clone: The antigen is not known.

This TCR derives from a woman younger than 45 in good health and CMV-seronegative. V is TRBV7-6 and J is TRBJ2-5; TRBD1 might be the D (6 bases). Sequencing was performed on PBMCs. CDR3 DNA sequence: TGTGCCAGCAGCTTAGCGGCACAGGGCCGGGGAGAGACCCAGTACTTC. It is translated as CASSLAAQGRGETQYF.